Following are 31 T cell receptor beta chains from one sample sequenced in a study of OX40 agonist ivuxolimab in advanced cancers. TCRdb keeps only in-frame clones here, not all; method: immunoSEQ multiplex PCR. Here the sample spans approximately 84,000 clones, 70% to 90% being singletons. The sample was CD4+ or CD8+ T cells sorted from blood, taken in a trial of the OX40 agonist ivuxolimab. The source is an adult with an advanced solid tumor such as melanoma, head and neck, liver or kidney cancer.

The V and J genes are TRBV11-1 and TRBJ2-5; 8 nucleotides match TRBD1. Germline V gene data show CDR1 as SGHAT and CDR2 as FQDESV (reference sequence). Trimming cost V 5 bases and J 3 bases; bases outside gene matches: 8. CDR3 length: 15 residues. The CDR3 DNA reads as TGTGCCAGCAGCCCCGGGACAGGAGGGGAAGAGACCCAGTACTTC. Its translation: CASSPGTGGEETQYF.

This chain joins TRBV2 and TRBJ1-3; TRBD1 aligns across 9 bases. Germline trimming cut 7 bases from V and 3 bases from J; bases unmatched to any gene: 4. Germline V lookup: CDR1 SNHLY, CDR2 FYNNEI. CDR3 length: 14 amino acids. The CDR3 spells CASKGQGSGNTIYF. CDR3 coding DNA: TGTGCCAGCAAGGGACAGGGAAGTGGAAACACCATATATTTT.

This chain connects TRBV6-1 to TRBJ1-1, with D hard to call. Germline CDR1 reads MNHNS; CDR2 reads SASEGT. Trimming shortened V by 4 bases and J by 4 bases, and 13 bases separated the two germline ends. This CDR3 contains 14 residues. CDR3 coding DNA: TGTGCCAGCAGTGCCAGGTCAGAGGGCACTGAAGCTTTCTTT. This translates into CASSARSEGTEAFF.

The rearrangement uses TRBV29-1 and TRBJ1-3, with a tentative D call TRBD1 (6 bases). Germline lookup yields CDR1 SQVTM and CDR2 ANQGSEA. V lost 4 bases to trimming and J lost 3 bases, with 13 bases between them. CDR3 size: 14 residues. In nucleotides, the CDR3 is TGCAGCGTTGGGGCGGACAGTCTTGGAAACACCATATATTTT. This codes for CSVGADSLGNTIYF.

V gene TRBV5-4 combines with J gene TRBJ1-1; TRBD1 matches 7 bases. This CDR3 comprises 14 residues. Germline CDR1 SGHNT, CDR2 YYREEE (reference sequence). The trim removed 2 bases at V and 7 bases at J, leaving 8 bases unmatched. The CDR3 nucleotides are TGTGCCAGCAGCTTACGACAGGGCGGCGGTGAAGCTTTCTTT. It codes for CASSLRQGGGEAFF.

This chain connects TRBV7-9 to TRBJ1-6; unclear D gene. In germline, CDR1 is SEHNR, CDR2 FQNEAQ (reference sequence). CDR3 length: 16 residues. Trimming removed 4 bases from V and 4 bases from J, with 14 bases in between. The CDR3 bases are TGTGCCAGCAGCTCAAGGGCAGGCTCTTATAATTCACCCCTCCACTTT. Protein sequence: CASSSRAGSYNSPLHF.

The genes are TRBV11-2 and TRBJ2-7; 8 nucleotides align to TRBD2. With 5 bases clipped from V and 4 bases from J, the junction kept 7 bases outside the gene matches. The V gene's germline CDR1 is SGHAT and CDR2 FQNNGV. The CDR3 runs to 14 residues. The CDR3 spells CASSLSGSTYEQYF. The CDR3 bases are TGTGCCAGCAGCCTCAGCGGGAGCACTTACGAGCAGTACTTC.

V usage is TRBV11-2 and J usage is TRBJ2-1; the match to TRBD2 covers 15 bases. Unmatched junction bases numbered 10, after V lost 5 bases and J lost 8 bases. Germline-derived CDR1 and CDR2 are SGHAT and FQNNGV. The length of the CDR3 is 17 residues. CDR3: CASSEGLAGGPPDEQFF. CDR3 in DNA: TGTGCCAGCAGCGAAGGACTAGCGGGAGGGCCACCGGATGAGCAGTTCTTC.

The V gene is TRBV5-4, the J gene TRBJ2-1, with no clear D. Germline assignment: CDR1 SGHNT and CDR2 YYREEE (reference sequence). This CDR3 is 18 amino acids long. The V gene lost 3 bases and the J gene lost 0 bases, with 19 bases spanning the gap. The CDR3 region is CASSSAFERRSSYNEQFF. CDR3 nucleotides: TGTGCCAGCAGCTCGGCGTTTGAGCGCCGAAGCTCCTACAATGAGCAGTTCTTC. Supplemented by reference TRBV5-4 and TRBJ2-1, the full variable domain reads ETGVTQSPTHLIKTRGQQVTLRCSSQSGHNTVSWYQQALGQGPQFIFQYYREEENGRGNFPPRFSGLQFPNYSSELNVNALELDDSALYLCASSSAFERRSSYNEQFFGPGTRLTVL.

The sample holds a few counts of this clone. The J gene is TRBJ1-1, the V gene TRBV5-1; 8 bases fit TRBD1. This CDR3 is 14 amino acids long. With V trimmed by 6 bases and J by 1 base, 5 bases remained unmatched. Germline V gene data show CDR1 as SGHRS and CDR2 as YFSETQ. The CDR3 reads CASIQGTGNTEAFF. The CDR3 DNA sequence: TGCGCCAGCATTCAAGGGACAGGGAACACTGAAGCTTTCTTT.

The genes are TRBV29-1 and TRBJ2-7; no definite D call. Germline V gene lookup returns CDR1 SQVTM and CDR2 ANQGSEA. With 4 bases removed from V and 2 bases from J, the gap between germline ends came to 9 bases. This CDR3 contains 12 residues. The CDR3, as DNA: TGCAGCGTTGCTCGCGAACCCTACGAGCAGTACTTC. This encodes CSVAREPYEQYF.

This chain joins TRBV5-5 and TRBJ2-7; possible D gene TRBD1, 6 bases. V lost 0 bases and J lost 3, with 10 bases in between. CDR1 is SGHKS, CDR2 YYEKEE, per germline (reference sequence). The CDR3 runs 14 residues. The CDR3 sequence is CASSLGQANYEQYF. In DNA form, the CDR3 reads TGTGCCAGCAGCTTGGGACAGGCCAACTACGAGCAGTACTTC.

The V gene is TRBV23-1, the J gene TRBJ1-2, with 7 bases matching TRBD1. TRBV23-1 is an open reading frame, and its role is uncertain. Trimming at V came to 0 bases and at J to 5 bases, leaving 6 bases not matched to a gene. CDR3 size: 15 residues. The CDR3: CASSQSTGQLYGYTF. The CDR3 DNA follows: TGCGCCAGCAGTCAATCGACGGGACAGCTTTATGGCTACACCTTC.

In its sample, this clone was seen a few times. This chain connects TRBV7-6 to TRBJ2-1; TRBD2 matches at 7 bases. This CDR3 region has 15 residues. After removal of 5 bases from V and 1 base from J, the junction contained 5 bases not matched to a gene. In germline, CDR1 is SGHVS, CDR2 FNYEAQ. The CDR3 nucleotides read TGTGCCAGCAGCAACGGGGGGACGTCCTACAATGAGCAGTTCTTC. It translates to CASSNGGTSYNEQFF.

There are a few counts of this clone. The V gene is TRBV5-4, the J gene TRBJ2-3, with D unclear. The CDR3 length is 13 residues. V dropped 5 bases and J dropped 2 bases, with 9 bases sitting between them. Germline V gives CDR1 SGHNT, CDR2 YYREEE (reference sequence). CDR3 nucleotide sequence: TGTGCCAGCAGTCCCCCCCACACAGATACGCAGTATTTT. It translates to CASSPPHTDTQYF.

CDR3 in DNA: TGTGCCAGCAGATTAACAGGGGGCGGGAGGGACTATGGCTACACCTTC. Translation gives CASRLTGGGRDYGYTF. V and J are TRBV7-2 and TRBJ1-2, with TRBD1 identical over 9 bases. V lost 6 bases to trimming and J lost 3 bases; unmatched junction nucleotides: 11. The CDR3 extends over 16 amino acids. CDR1 and CDR2 from the germline V gene are SGHTA and FQGNSA.

V and J are TRBV12-5 and TRBJ1-1, with D perhaps matching TRBD1 (6 bases). Trimming stripped 0 bases from V and 0 bases from J, with 8 bases between. This CDR3 has 15 amino acids. Germline V gene data show CDR1 as LGHNT and CDR2 as FRNRAP. The CDR3 bases are TGTGCTAGTGGTTTGGTAGAGGGGGTGAACACTGAAGCTTTCTTT. Translating it yields CASGLVEGVNTEAFF.

The chain combines TRBV19 with TRBJ2-7, with TRBD1 identical over 12 bases. Germline V gives CDR1 LNHDA, CDR2 SQIVND (reference sequence). The junction had 3 bases not matched to a gene; V was cut back by 5 bases and J by 4 bases. CDR3 length: 14 amino acids. CDR3: CASSVGQGAYEQYF. In DNA, the CDR3 is TGTGCCAGTAGTGTGGGACAGGGGGCTTACGAGCAGTACTTC.

J is TRBJ1-2 and V is TRBV6-1; no firm D call. Trimming took off 1 base at V and 8 bases at J, with 11 bases between the two ends. CDR3 length: 13 amino acids. CDR1 and CDR2 from the germline V gene are MNHNS and SASEGT. CDR3 nucleotide sequence: TGTGCCAGCAGTGAAGTAGGGTCCCTAGGCTACACCTTC. It encodes CASSEVGSLGYTF.

The chain links TRBV9 to TRBJ2-1; 15 bases are shared with TRBD2. CDR3 length equals 16 residues. In germline, CDR1 is SGDLS, CDR2 YYNGEE. J was trimmed by 9 bases and V by 3 bases; bases with no gene match: 7. In nucleotides, the CDR3 is TGTGCCAGCAGCGCCACCGGGACTAGCGGGAGGTCTGAGCAGTTCTTC. This encodes CASSATGTSGRSEQFF. Combining the CDR3 with reference TRBV9 and TRBJ2-1 gives the whole variable domain DSGVTQTPKHLITATGQRVTLRCSPRSGDLSVYWYQQSLDQGLQFLIQYYNGEERAKGNILERFSAQQFPDLHSELNLSSLELGDSALYFCASSATGTSGRSEQFFGPGTRLTVL.

This chain uses TRBV2 with TRBJ2-3; D gene ambiguous. The CDR3 spans 17 residues. V was clipped by 2 bases and J by 0 bases, with 15 bases between them. The germline gives CDR1 SNHLY, CDR2 FYNNEI. The CDR3 loop reads CASSEMPGSASTDTQYF. The CDR3 bases are TGTGCCAGCAGTGAAATGCCCGGCTCCGCTAGCACAGATACGCAGTATTTT.

This clone was detected only once. The chain combines TRBV7-2 with TRBJ2-7, with 12 bases aligning to TRBD2. After removal of 4 bases from V and 6 bases from J, the junction contained 7 bases not matched to a gene. The length of the CDR3 is 15 residues. Germline V gives CDR1 SGHTA, CDR2 FQGNSA. The CDR3: CASSSPSGRASEQYF. DNA for the CDR3: TGTGCCAGCAGCTCTCCTAGCGGGAGGGCGTCCGAGCAGTACTTC.

This clone was found a few times. The CDR3 reads CASSWGQGRTFF. CDR3 DNA sequence: TGTGCCAGCAGTTGGGGACAGGGAAGAACTTTCTTT. J is TRBJ1-1 and V is TRBV27, with 9 bases fitting TRBD1. CDR3 length: 12 residues. Germline V CDR1 and CDR2: MNHEY, SMNVEV (reference sequence). The V and J ends lost 4 bases and 12 bases, in that order; junction bases with no gene match: 6.

The table lists this clone with a count of one. The genes are TRBV2 and TRBJ2-2; the D is unclear. The CDR3 spans 12 residues. With 6 bases removed from V and 5 bases from J, the gap between germline ends came to 7 bases. In germline, CDR1 is SNHLY, CDR2 FYNNEI. The CDR3 DNA follows: TGTGCCAGCAGCGTTACGACCGGGGAGCTGTTTTTT. Amino acids: CASSVTTGELFF.

The rearrangement uses TRBV18 and TRBJ1-2, with D perhaps matching TRBD1 (5 bases). The CDR3 extends over 16 amino acids. In germline, CDR1 is KGHSH, CDR2 LQKENI. Trimming removed 3 bases at V and 2 bases at J, with 16 bases between. CDR3 protein: CASSPSEGRKNYGYTF. CDR3 nucleotide sequence: TGTGCCAGCTCACCCTCGGAGGGACGTAAGAACTATGGCTACACCTTC.

The genes are TRBV5-6 and TRBJ2-6, with TRBD1 as a possible D gene (6 bases). The length of the CDR3 is 15 residues. Germline loops: CDR1 SGHDT, CDR2 YYEEEE. Trimming cost V 1 base and J 1 base, with 6 bases left between them. CDR3 DNA sequence: TGTGCCAGCAGCTTGCAGGGGTCTGGGGCCAACGTCCTGACTTTC. Protein sequence: CASSLQGSGANVLTF.

There are a few counts of this clone. The rearrangement joins TRBV4-1 to TRBJ1-2, with no clear D. Germline V CDR1 and CDR2: MGHRA, YSYEKL. With 0 bases removed from V and 6 bases from J, the gap between germline ends came to 2 bases. The CDR3 totals 11 residues. The CDR3 DNA follows: TGCGCCAGCAGCCAAGATCATGGCTACACCTTC. Its protein is CASSQDHGYTF.

The chain is built from TRBV7-2 and TRBJ2-3; the match to TRBD2 covers 15 bases. Germline V CDR1 and CDR2: SGHTA, FQGNSA. V shed 5 bases and J 3 bases; nucleotides not matched to a gene: 12. This CDR3 is 19 amino acids long. The CDR3 DNA sequence: TGTGCCAGCAGCGTAAGGGGGACTAGCGGGAGGTCGAGTACAGATACGCAGTATTTT. As protein: CASSVRGTSGRSSTDTQYF.

In the case of this clone: An end of the junction differs from the germline gene, which may be a read error. The chain joins TRBV2 to TRBJ1-4; TRBD1 matches at 7 bases. The CDR3 contains 15 residues. CDR1 is SNHLY, CDR2 FYNNEI, per germline. CDR3 coding DNA: TGTGCCAGCAGAGGCAGGGGGTCAACAAATGAAAAACTGTTTTTT. Translation gives CASRGRGSTNEKLFF.

This sequence joins TRBV2 and TRBJ1-2, with TRBD1 matching 8 bases. The CDR3 runs 13 residues. Germline V lookup: CDR1 SNHLY, CDR2 FYNNEI. Trimming took 5 bases from V and 7 from J; bases not matched to a gene: 6. For the CDR3, the DNA is TGTGCCAGCAGTCAACAGGGGGATATTGGCTACACCTTC. This codes for CASSQQGDIGYTF.

The rearrangement joins TRBV4-1 to TRBJ2-3, with 13 positions matching TRBD2. There are 18 residues in the CDR3. The germline V gene has CDR1 MGHRA and CDR2 YSYEKL. Trimming removed 0 bases from V and 1 base from J; junction bases left unmatched: 4. The chain's CDR3 is CASSQDGTSGVGTDTQYF. DNA of the CDR3: TGCGCCAGCAGCCAAGATGGGACTAGCGGGGTGGGCACAGATACGCAGTATTTT.